This T cell receptor beta chain was identified in a study of blood T cell repertoires in COVID-19. The CDR3 length is 14 residues. V was clipped by 7 bases and J by 6 bases; unmatched bases: 8. Looked up from germline, CDR1 is MNHNY and CDR2 is SVGAGI (reference sequence). This clone appeared a single time. Produced via immunoSEQ multiplex PCR; TCRdb's table is partial and in-frame only. The sample records hundreds of thousands of clones, approximately 80% being singletons. The V and J genes are TRBV6-6 and TRBJ2-1, with 8 bases fitting TRBD2. The TCR sequence derives from a man aged 30-40 years with acute COVID-19. The sample taken for sequencing was PBMCs or T cells enriched from blood (not recorded which). Here the CDR3 DNA reads TGTGCCAGCATTTCCGGGACTAGAGGCAATGAGCAGTTCTTC. Its protein is CASISGTRGNEQFF.